This T cell receptor beta chain stems from a study of T-cell reconstitution after alpha-beta-depleted transplantation in children. Points from the study as a whole: Several hundred expanded graft clones reportedly supplied alpha-beta T cells about two months after transplant.

CDR1 and CDR2 (germline): WSHSY, SAAADI. Trimming cost V 8 bases and J 6 bases, with 20 bases left between them. The CDR3 has 15 amino acids. In the case of this clonotype: What it binds is unknown.

A library of TCRbeta sequences, prepared with unique molecular identifiers, was generated. TCRdb redid the calling of the PCR reads with MiXCR, one entry per CDR3 protein. The sample has approximately 500,000 distinct CDR3 sequences; 25% to 30% are singletons. The sequence was collected from a boy less than two years old with Wiskott-Aldrich syndrome, due to receive a stem cell transplant. The sequencing here drew on PBMCs, taken before TCRalphabeta/CD19-depleted stem cell transplant. This chain connects TRBV10-2 to TRBJ2-1; D is undetermined. The CDR3 loop is CASSAPLVISNEQFF. The CDR3 DNA is TGCGCCAGCTCAGCCCCTCTGGTAATAAGCAATGAGCAGTTCTTC.